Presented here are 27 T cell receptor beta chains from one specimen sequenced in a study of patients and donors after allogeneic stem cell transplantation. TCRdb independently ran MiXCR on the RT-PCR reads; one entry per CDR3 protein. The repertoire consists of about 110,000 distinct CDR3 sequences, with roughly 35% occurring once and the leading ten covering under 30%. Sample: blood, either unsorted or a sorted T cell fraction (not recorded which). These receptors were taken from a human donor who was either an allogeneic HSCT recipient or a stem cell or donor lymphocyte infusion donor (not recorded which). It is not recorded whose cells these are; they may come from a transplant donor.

CDR3 sequence (DNA): TGCGCCAGCAGAACTAGCGGGAGTTCCGGGGAGCTGTTTTTT. Its translation: CASRTSGSSGELFF. J is TRBJ2-2 and V is TRBV10-2; 11 bases fit TRBD2. Germline V gene lookup returns CDR1 WSHSY and CDR2 SAAADI. V lost 6 bases and J lost 6; bases outside the gene matches: 3. The CDR3 runs to 14 residues.

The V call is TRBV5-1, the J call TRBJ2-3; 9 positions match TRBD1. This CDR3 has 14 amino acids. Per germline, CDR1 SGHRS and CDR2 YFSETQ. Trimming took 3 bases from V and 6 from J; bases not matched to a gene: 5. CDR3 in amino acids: CASSSRTGEDTQYF. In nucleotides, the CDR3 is TGCGCCAGCAGCTCACGGACAGGGGAGGATACGCAGTATTTT.

CDR3 sequence: CASTIAGEQFF. In DNA, the CDR3 is TGTGCCAGCACTATAGCGGGAGAGCAGTTCTTC. The J gene is TRBJ2-1, the V gene TRBV7-2; TRBD2 matches 8 bases. The J segment lost 10 bases and the V segment lost 7 bases, leaving 3 bases of the junction unmatched. CDR3 length: 11 residues. Germline CDR1 reads SGHTA; CDR2 reads FQGNSA.

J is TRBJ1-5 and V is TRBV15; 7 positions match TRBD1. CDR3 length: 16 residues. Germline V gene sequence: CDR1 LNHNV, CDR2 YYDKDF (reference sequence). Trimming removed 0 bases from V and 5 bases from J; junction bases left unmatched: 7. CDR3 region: CATSRDLGGGDQPQHF. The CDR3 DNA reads TGTGCCACCAGCAGAGATCTGGGAGGGGGCGATCAGCCCCAGCATTTT.

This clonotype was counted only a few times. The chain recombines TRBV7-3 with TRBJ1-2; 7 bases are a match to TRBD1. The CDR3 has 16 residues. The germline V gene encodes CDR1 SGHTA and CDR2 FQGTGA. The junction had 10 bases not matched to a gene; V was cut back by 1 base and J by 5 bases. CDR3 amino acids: CASSLIPRDSVYGYTF. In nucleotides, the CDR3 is TGTGCCAGCAGCTTAATTCCCCGGGACAGTGTTTATGGCTACACCTTC.

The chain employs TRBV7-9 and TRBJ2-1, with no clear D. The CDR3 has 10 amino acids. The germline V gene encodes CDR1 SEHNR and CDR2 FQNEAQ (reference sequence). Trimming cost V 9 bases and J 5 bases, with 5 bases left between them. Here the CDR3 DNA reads TGTGCCAGTTCTCACAATGAGCAGTTCTTC. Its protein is CASSHNEQFF.

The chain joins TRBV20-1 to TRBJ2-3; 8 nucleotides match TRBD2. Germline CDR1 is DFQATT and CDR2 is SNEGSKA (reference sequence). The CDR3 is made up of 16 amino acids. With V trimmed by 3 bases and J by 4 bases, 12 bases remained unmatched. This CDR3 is CSASRVREGRADTQYF. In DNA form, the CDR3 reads TGCAGTGCTAGTCGGGTACGGGAGGGCCGCGCAGATACGCAGTATTTT.

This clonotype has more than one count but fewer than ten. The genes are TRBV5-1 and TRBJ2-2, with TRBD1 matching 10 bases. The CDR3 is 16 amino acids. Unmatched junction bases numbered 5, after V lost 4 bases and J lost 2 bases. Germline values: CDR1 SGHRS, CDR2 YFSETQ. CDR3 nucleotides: TGCGCCAGCAGCCCCCGGGACAGGGGTAACACCGGGGAGCTGTTTTTT. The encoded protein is CASSPRDRGNTGELFF.

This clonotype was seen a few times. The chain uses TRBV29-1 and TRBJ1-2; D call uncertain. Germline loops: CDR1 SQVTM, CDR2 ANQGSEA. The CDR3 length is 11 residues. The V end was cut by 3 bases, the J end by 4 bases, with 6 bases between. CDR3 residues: CSVETSYGYTF. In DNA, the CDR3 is TGCAGCGTTGAGACGTCCTATGGCTACACCTTC.

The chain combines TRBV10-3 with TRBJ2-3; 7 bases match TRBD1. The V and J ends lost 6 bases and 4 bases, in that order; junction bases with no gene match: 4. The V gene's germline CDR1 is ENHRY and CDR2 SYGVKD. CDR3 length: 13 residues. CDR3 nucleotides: TGTGCCATCAGGCGGACAGGCGCAGATACGCAGTATTTT. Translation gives CAIRRTGADTQYF.

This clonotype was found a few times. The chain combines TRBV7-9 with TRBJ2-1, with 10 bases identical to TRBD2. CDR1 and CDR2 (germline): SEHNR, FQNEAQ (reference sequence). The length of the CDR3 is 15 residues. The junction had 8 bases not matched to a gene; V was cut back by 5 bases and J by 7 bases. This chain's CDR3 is CASSRPGLARNEQFF. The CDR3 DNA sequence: TGTGCCAGCAGCCGGCCGGGACTAGCGAGAAATGAGCAGTTCTTC.

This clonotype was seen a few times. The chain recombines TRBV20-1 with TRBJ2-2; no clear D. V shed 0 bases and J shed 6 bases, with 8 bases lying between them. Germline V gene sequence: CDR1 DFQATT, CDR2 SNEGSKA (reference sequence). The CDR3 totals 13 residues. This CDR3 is CSAREGVAGELFF. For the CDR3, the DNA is TGCAGTGCTAGAGAAGGAGTAGCCGGGGAGCTGTTTTTT.

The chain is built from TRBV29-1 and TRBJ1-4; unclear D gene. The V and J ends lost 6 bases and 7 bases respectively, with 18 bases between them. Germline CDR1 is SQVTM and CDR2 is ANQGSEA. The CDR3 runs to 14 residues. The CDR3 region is CSVDLLDGFEKLFF. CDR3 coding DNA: TGCAGCGTGGACCTACTGGATGGGTTTGAAAAACTGTTTTTT. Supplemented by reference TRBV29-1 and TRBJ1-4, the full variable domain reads SAVISQKPSRDICQRGTSLTIQCQVDSQVTMMFWYRQQPGQSLTLIATANQGSEATYESGFVIDKFPISRPNLTFSTLTVSNMSPEDSSIYLCSVDLLDGFEKLFFGSGTQLSVL.

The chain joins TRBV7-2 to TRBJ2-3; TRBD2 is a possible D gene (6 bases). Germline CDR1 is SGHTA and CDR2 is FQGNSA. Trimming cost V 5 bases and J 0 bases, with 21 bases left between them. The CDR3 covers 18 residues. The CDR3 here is CASSREPGLIFSTDTQYF. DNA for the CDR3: TGTGCCAGCAGCCGCGAACCGGGACTCATATTTAGCACAGATACGCAGTATTTT.

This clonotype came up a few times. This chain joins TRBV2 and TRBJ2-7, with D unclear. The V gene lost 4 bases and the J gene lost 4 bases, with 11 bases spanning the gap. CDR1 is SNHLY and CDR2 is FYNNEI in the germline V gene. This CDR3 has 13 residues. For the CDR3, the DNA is TGTGCCAGCAGTGGGGTCAGGTTTTACGAGCAGTACTTC. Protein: CASSGVRFYEQYF.

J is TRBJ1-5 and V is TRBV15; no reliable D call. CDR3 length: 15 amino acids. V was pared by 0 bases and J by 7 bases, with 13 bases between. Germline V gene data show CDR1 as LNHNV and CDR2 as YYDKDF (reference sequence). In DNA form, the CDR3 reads TGTGCCACCAGCAGAGACTTCGGGGTTTACCAGCCCCAGCATTTT. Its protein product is CATSRDFGVYQPQHF.

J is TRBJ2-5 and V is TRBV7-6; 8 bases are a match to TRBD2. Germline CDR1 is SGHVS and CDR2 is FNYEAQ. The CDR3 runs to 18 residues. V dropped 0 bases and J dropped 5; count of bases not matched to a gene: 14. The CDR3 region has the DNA TGTGCCAGCAGCTTAGCAGCAAGTGGCGGGAGGAGTGGGGAGACCCAGTACTTC. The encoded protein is CASSLAASGGRSGETQYF.

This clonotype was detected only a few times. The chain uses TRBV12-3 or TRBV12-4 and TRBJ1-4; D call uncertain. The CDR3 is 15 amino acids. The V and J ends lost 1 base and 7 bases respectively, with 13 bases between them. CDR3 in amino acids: CASSLGARKFEKLFF. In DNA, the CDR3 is TGTGCCAGCAGTTTAGGGGCCAGGAAATTTGAAAAACTGTTTTTT.

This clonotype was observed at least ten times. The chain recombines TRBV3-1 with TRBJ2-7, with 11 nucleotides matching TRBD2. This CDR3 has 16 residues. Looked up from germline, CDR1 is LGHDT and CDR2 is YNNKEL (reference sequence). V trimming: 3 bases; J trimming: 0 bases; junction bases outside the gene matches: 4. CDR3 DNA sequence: TGTGCCAGCAGCCACGGGGGACTAGCGGACTCCTACGAGCAGTACTTC. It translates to CASSHGGLADSYEQYF.

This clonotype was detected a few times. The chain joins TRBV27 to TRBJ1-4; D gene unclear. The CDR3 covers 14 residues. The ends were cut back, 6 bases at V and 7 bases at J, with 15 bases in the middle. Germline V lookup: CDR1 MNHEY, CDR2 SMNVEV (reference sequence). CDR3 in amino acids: CASRTGRWGEKLFF. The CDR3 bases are TGTGCCAGCAGAACCGGACGGTGGGGTGAAAAACTGTTTTTT.

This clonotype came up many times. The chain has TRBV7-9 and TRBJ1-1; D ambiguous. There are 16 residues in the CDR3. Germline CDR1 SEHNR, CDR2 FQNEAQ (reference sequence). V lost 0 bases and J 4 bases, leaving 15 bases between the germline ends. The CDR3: CASSLAHVATGTEAFF. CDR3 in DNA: TGTGCCAGCAGCTTAGCCCACGTCGCCACGGGCACTGAAGCTTTCTTT.

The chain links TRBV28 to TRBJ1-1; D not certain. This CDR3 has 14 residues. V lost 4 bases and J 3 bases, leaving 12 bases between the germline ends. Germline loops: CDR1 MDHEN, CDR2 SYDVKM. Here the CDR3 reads CASSSPGRYTEAFF. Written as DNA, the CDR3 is TGTGCCAGCAGTTCCCCGGGCAGGTACACTGAAGCTTTCTTT.

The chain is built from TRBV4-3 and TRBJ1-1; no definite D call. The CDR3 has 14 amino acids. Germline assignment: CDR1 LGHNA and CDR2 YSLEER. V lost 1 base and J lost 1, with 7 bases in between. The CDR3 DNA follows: TGCGCCAGCAGCCAAGTTTCAGCGAACACTGAAGCTTTCTTT. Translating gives CASSQVSANTEAFF.

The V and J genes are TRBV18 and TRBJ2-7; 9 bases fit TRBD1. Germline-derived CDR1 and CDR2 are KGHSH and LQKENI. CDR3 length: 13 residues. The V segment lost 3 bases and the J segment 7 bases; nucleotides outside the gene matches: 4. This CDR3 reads CASSPGQGWEQYF. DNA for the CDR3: TGTGCCAGCTCACCGGGACAGGGTTGGGAGCAGTACTTC.

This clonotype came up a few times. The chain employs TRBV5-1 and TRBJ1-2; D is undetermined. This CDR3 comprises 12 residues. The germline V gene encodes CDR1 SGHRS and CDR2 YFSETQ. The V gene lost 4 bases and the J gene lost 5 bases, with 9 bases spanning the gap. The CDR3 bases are TGCGCCAGCAGCCCGCACGGGTATGGCTACACCTTC. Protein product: CASSPHGYGYTF.

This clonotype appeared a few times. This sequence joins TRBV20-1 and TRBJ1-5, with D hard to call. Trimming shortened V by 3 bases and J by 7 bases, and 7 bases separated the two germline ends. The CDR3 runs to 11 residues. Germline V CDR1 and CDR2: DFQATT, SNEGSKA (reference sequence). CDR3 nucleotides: TGCAGTGCTAGGGCCGGGCAGCCCCAGCATTTT. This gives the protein CSARAGQPQHF.

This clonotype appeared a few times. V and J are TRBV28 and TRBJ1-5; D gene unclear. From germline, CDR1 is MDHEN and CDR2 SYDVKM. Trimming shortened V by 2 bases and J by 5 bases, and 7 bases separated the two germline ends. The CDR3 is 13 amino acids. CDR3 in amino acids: CASSLTAHQPQHF. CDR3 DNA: TGTGCCAGCAGTTTAACAGCCCATCAGCCCCAGCATTTT.